This T cell receptor beta chain emerged from a study of shared clonotypes between healthy human individuals. The study's findings and limits: Rarefaction gave evidence that sorted-subset sequencing remained incomplete despite large depth. Represented diversity (both genetic and exposure-history) was limited by the small number of donors. The researchers took only blood, and tissue repertoires probably look different.

Donors included only healthy HIV-negative adults lacking recent acute infections or vaccinations. V was cut by 2 bases and J by 8 bases, with 30 bases left in between. Germline-derived CDR1 and CDR2 are KGHSH and LQKENI. This CDR3 has 19 residues. A note on this clone: No antigen is known for it.

Measured with immunoSEQ multiplex PCR; TCRdb has only the in-frame clones, and not every one. The repertoire holds 1,400,000 or so clones, with approximately 98.5% as singletons. The sample consisted of naive CD4+ T cells sorted from blood. Subset of the sample: CD45RA+ positively selected. The chain links TRBV18 to TRBJ1-2; the D is unclear. This TCR was sampled from a man aged 25-45 years in good health. CDR3 nucleotide sequence: TGTGCCAGCTCACCATTTCGGTTGCAGAGTCGCGATTCTATTCACGGCTACACCTTC. The encoded protein is CASSPFRLQSRDSIHGYTF.